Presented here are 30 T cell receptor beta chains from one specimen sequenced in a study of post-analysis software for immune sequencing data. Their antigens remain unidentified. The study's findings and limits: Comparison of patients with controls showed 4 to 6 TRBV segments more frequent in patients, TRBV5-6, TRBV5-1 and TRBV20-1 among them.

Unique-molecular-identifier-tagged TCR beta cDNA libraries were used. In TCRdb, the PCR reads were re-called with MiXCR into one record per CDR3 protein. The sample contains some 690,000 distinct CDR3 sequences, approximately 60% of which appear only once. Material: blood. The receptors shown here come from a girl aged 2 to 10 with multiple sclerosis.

The CDR3: CASSLGLAGPAGNEQFF. CDR3 nucleotides: TGCGCCAGCAGCTTGGGCCTAGCGGGACCCGCGGGCAATGAGCAGTTCTTC. The V call is TRBV5-1, the J call TRBJ2-1; 9 bases align to TRBD2. Looked up from germline, CDR1 is SGHRS and CDR2 is YFSETQ. The CDR3 loop spans 17 amino acids. The trim removed 0 bases at V and 6 bases at J, leaving 10 bases unmatched. The full variable domain, completed using reference TRBV5-1 and TRBJ2-1, is KAGVTQTPRYLIKTRGQQVTLSCSPISGHRSVSWYQQTPGQGLQFLFEYFSETQRNKGNFPGRFSGRQFSNSRSEMNVSTLELGDSALYLCASSLGLAGPAGNEQFFGPGTRLTVL.

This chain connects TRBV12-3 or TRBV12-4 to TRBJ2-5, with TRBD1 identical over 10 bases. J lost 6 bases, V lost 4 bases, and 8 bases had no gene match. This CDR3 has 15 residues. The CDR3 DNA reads TGTGCCAGCAGTTCGCCGGGACAGGGGACACAGACCCAGTACTTC. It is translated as CASSSPGQGTQTQYF.

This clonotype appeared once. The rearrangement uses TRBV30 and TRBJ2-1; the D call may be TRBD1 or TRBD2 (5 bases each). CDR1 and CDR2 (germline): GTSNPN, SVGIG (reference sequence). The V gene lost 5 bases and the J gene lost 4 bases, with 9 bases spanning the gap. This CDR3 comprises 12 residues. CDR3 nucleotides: TGTGCCTGGGGGGGAGTTTACAATGAGCAGTTCTTC. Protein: CAWGGVYNEQFF.

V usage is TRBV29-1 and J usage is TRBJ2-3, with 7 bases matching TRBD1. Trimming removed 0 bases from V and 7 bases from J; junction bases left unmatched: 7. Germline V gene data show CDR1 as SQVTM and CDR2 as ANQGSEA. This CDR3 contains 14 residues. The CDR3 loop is CSVEDRQGVNTQYF. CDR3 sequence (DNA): TGCAGCGTTGAAGATAGACAGGGAGTAAATACGCAGTATTTT.

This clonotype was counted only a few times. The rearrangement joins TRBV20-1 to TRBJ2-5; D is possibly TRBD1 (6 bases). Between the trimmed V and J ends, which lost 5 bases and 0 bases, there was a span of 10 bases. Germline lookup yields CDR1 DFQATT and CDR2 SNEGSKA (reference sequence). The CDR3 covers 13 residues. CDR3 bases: TGCAGTGCTCGCGGACAGTACCAAGAGACCCAGTACTTC. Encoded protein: CSARGQYQETQYF.

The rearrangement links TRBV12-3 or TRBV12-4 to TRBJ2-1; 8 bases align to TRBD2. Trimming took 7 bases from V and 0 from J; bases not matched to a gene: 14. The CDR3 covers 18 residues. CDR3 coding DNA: TGTGCCAGCACCACCCTCGGGCGGGGGGAGAGCTCCTACAATGAGCAGTTCTTC. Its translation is CASTTLGRGESSYNEQFF.

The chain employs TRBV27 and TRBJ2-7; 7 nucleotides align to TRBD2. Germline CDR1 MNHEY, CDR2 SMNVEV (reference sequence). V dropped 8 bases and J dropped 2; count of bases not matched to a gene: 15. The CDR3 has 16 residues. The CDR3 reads CASPWGGREEPYEQYF. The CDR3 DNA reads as TGTGCCAGCCCCTGGGGGGGACGGGAAGAGCCCTACGAGCAGTACTTC.

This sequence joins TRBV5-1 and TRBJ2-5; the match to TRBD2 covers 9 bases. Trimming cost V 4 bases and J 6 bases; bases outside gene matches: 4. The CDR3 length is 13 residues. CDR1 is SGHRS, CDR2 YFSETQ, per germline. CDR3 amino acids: CASSGGGGQTQYF. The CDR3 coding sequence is TGCGCCAGCAGCGGCGGGGGGGGACAGACCCAGTACTTC.

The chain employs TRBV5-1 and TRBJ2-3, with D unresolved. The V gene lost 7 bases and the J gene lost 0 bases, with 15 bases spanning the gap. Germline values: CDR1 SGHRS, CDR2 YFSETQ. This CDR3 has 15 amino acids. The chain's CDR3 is CASFQWPDSTDTQYF. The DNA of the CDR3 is TGCGCCAGCTTTCAGTGGCCGGATAGCACAGATACGCAGTATTTT.

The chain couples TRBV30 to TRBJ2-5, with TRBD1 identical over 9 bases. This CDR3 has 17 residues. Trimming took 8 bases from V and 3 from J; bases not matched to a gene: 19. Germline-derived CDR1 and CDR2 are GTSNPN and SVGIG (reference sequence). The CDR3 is CAASFLRNRGRKETQYF. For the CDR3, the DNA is TGTGCCGCTTCGTTCCTCCGAAACAGGGGGCGAAAAGAGACCCAGTACTTC.

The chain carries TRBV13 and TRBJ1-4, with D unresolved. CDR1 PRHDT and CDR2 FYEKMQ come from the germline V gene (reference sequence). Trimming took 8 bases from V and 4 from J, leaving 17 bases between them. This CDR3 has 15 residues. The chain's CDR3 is CASRGGFGSNEKLFF. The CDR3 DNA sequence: TGTGCCAGCCGAGGAGGGTTTGGAAGTAATGAAAAACTGTTTTTT.

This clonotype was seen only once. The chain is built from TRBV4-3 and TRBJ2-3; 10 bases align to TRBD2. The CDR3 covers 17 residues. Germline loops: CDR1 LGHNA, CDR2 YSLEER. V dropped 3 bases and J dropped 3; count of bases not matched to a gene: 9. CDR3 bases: TGCGCCAGCAGCCATTCCTGGACTAGCGGTCCTACAGATACGCAGTATTTT. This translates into CASSHSWTSGPTDTQYF.

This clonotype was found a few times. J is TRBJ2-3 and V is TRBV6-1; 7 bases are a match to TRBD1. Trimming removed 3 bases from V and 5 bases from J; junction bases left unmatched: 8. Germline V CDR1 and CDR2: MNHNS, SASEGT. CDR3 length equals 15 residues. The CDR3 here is CASSDVSGGVDTQYF. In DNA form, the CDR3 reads TGTGCCAGCAGTGATGTATCAGGGGGAGTAGATACGCAGTATTTT.

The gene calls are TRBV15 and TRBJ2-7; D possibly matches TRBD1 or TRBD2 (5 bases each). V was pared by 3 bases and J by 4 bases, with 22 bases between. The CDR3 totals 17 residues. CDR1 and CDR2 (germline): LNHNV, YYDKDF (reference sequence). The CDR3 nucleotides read TGTGCCACCAGCAGGAGAGGGGCGCAGGGTCTTATATACGAGCAGTACTTC. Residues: CATSRRGAQGLIYEQYF.

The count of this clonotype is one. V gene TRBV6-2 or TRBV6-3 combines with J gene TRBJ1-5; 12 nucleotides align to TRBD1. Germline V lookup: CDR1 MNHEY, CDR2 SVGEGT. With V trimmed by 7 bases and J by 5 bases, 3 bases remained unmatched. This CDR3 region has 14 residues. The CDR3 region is CASNRDRGHQPQHF. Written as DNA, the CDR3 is TGTGCCAGCAATAGGGACAGGGGGCATCAGCCCCAGCATTTT.

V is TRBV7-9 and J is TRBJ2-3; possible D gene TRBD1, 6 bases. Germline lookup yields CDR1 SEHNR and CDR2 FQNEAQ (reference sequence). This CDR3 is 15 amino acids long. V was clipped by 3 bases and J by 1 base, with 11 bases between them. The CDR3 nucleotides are TGTGCCAGCAGCTTGGGGGCGCAGGGCACAGATACGCAGTATTTT. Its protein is CASSLGAQGTDTQYF.

This CDR3 reads CSVGGRLSETQYF. In DNA, the CDR3 is TGCAGCGTGGGGGGGCGCTTATCCGAGACCCAGTACTTC. The chain links TRBV29-1 to TRBJ2-5; D perhaps matches TRBD2 (7 bases). Germline CDR1 reads SQVTM; CDR2 reads ANQGSEA. The V end was cut by 6 bases, the J end by 5 bases, with 16 bases between. The CDR3 runs to 13 residues.

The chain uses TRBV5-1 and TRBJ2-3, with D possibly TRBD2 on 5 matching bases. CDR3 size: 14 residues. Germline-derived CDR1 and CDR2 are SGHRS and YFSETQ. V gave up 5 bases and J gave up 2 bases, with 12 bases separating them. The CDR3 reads CASSPGLHTDTQYF. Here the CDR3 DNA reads TGCGCCAGCAGTCCTGGACTGCACACAGATACGCAGTATTTT.

CDR3 protein: CAISESVVRTAYTDTQYF. CDR3 nucleotides: TGTGCCATCAGTGAGTCGGTAGTGAGGACAGCTTACACAGATACGCAGTATTTT. This chain uses TRBV10-3 with TRBJ2-3; D may be TRBD1 (6 bases). This CDR3 contains 18 residues. CDR1 is ENHRY and CDR2 is SYGVKD in the germline V gene. Trimming pared 0 bases from V and 2 bases from J, leaving 18 bases between.

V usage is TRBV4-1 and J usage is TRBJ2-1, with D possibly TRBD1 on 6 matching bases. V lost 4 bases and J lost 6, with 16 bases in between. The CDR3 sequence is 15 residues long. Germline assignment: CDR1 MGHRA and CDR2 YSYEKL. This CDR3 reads CASSPDRTFCNEQFF. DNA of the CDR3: TGCGCCAGCAGCCCGGACAGAACCTTCTGCAATGAGCAGTTCTTC.

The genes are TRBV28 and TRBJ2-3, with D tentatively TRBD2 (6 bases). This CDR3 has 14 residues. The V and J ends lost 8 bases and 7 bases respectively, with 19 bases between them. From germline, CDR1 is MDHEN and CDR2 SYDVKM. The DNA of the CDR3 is TGTGCCAGCGCCCTTAGCGGCAGAGGGAATACGCAGTATTTT. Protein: CASALSGRGNTQYF.

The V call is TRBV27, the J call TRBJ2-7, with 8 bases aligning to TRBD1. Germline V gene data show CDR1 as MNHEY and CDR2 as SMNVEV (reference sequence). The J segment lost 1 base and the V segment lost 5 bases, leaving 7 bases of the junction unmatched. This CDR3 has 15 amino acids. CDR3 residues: CASSVTGGHSYEQYF. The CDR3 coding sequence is TGTGCCAGCAGTGTAACAGGGGGTCATTCCTACGAGCAGTACTTC.

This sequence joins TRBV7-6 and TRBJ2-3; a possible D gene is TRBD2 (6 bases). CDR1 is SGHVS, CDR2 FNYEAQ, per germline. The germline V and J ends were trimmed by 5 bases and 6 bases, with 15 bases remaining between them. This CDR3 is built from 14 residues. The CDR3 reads CASSPPSAGDTQYF. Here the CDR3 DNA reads TGTGCCAGCAGCCCCCCCTCTGCGGGGGATACGCAGTATTTT.

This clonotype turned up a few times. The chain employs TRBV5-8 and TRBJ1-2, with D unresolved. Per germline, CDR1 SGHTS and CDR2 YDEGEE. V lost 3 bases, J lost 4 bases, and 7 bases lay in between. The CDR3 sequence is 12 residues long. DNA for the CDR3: TGTGCCAGCAGCTCCCGAAGCTATGGCTACACCTTC. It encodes CASSSRSYGYTF.

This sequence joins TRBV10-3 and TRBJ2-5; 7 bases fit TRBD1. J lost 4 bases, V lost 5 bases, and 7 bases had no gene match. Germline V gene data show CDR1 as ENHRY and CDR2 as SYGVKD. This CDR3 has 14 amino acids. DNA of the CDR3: TGTGCCATCAGTCCGAGACAGGGAAGAGAGACCCAGTACTTC. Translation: CAISPRQGRETQYF.

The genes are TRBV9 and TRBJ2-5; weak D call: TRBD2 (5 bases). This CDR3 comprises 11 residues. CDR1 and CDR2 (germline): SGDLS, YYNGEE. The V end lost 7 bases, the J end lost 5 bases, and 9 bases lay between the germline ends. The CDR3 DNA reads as TGTGCCAGCGGCAGCGGCGAGACCCAGTACTTC. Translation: CASGSGETQYF.

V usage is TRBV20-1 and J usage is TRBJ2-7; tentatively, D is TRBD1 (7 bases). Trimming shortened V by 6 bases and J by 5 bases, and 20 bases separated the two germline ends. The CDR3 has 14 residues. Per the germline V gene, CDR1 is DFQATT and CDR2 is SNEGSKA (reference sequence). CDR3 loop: CSAAQPTGRNEQYF. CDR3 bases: TGCAGTGCCGCCCAGCCGACAGGGAGGAACGAGCAGTACTTC.

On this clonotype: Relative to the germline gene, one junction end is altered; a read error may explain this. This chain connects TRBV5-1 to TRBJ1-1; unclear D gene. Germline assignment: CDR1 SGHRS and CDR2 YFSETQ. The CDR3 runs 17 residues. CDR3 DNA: TGCGCCAGCAGTTATGGGATGGACCCACCCTTGAACACTAAAGCTTTCTTT. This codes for CASSYGMDPPLNTKAFF.

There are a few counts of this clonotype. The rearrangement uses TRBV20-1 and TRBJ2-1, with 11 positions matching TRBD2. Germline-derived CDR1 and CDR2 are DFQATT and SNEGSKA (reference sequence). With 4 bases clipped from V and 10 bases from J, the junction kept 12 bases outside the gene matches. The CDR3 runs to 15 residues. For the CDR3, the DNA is TGCAGTGCTACCGCCGGGACTAGCGGAGGGGGGGAGCAGTTCTTC. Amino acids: CSATAGTSGGGEQFF.

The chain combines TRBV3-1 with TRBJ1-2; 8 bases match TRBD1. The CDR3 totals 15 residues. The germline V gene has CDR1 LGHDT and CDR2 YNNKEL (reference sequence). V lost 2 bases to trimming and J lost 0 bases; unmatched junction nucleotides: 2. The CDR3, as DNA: TGTGCCAGCAGCCAAACGACAGGGGCTAACTATGGCTACACCTTC. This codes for CASSQTTGANYGYTF. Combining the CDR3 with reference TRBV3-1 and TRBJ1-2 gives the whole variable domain DTAVSQTPKYLVTQMGNDKSIKCEQNLGHDTMYWYKQDSKKFLKIMFSYNNKELIINETVPNRFSPKSPDKAHLNLHINSLELGDSAVYFCASSQTTGANYGYTFGSGTRLTVV.